This TCR beta chain was found in a study of OX40 agonist ivuxolimab in advanced cancers. Study overall: A diagnosis of hepatocellular carcinoma, melanoma, renal cell or head and neck cancer was present in dose-escalation patients. Males comprised around four fifths of the group, whose mean age was approximately 60 years (range roughly 20 to 85).

Using immunoSEQ multiplex PCR, the repertoire was profiled, and TCRdb retains in-frame clones only, with some absent. The sample includes about 80,000 clones, about 93% of them seen just once. The germline V gene encodes CDR1 SEHNR and CDR2 FQNEAQ (reference sequence). There are 15 residues in the CDR3. V lost 1 base and J lost 1, with 7 bases in between. This chain joins TRBV7-9 and TRBJ2-2; D not certain. This receptor was taken from an adult with an advanced solid tumor such as melanoma, head and neck, liver or kidney cancer. The sequencing here drew on CD4+ or CD8+ T cells sorted from blood, taken in a trial of the OX40 agonist ivuxolimab. This CDR3 is CASSLVGRNTGELFF. In DNA, the CDR3 is TGTGCCAGCAGCTTAGTCGGTAGGAACACCGGGGAGCTGTTTTTT.